This is a list of T cell receptor beta chains from one sample in a study of cytomegalovirus exposure and HLA in healthy donors. TCRdb keeps only in-frame clones here, not all; method: immunoSEQ multiplex PCR. The sample has 40,000 or so clones. Material for sequencing was PBMCs. Every receptor here comes from a man younger than 40 in good health and CMV-seronegative. Both conserved end residues are part of each CDR3. The D gene is left open where the match is weak.

d_call: .; v_call: TRBV10-2; j_call: TRBJ1-4; cdr3_nt: TGCGCCACACAGGGATTTCCCAATGAAAAACTGTTTTTT; cdr3_aa: CATQGFPNEKLFF
d_call: .; v_call: TRBV9; j_call: TRBJ1-1; cdr3_nt: TGTGCCAGCAGCGTAGGGGGCAGGTTGAACACTGAAGCTTTCTTT; cdr3_aa: CASSVGGRLNTEAFF
d_call: TRBD1; v_call: TRBV29-1; j_call: TRBJ2-7; cdr3_nt: TGCAGCGTCCTGACAGGGGCCCTCGCCTACGAGCAGTACTTC; cdr3_aa: CSVLTGALAYEQYF
d_call: .; v_call: TRBV6-6; j_call: TRBJ2-2; cdr3_nt: TGTGCCACCGGGGCGAACACCGGGGAGCTGTTTTTT; cdr3_aa: CATGANTGELFF
d_call: TRBD1; v_call: TRBV5-1; j_call: TRBJ1-6; cdr3_nt: TGCGCCAGCAGCCCCGACAGGGGAAGCTTACCCCTCCACTTT; cdr3_aa: CASSPDRGSLPLHF
d_call: TRBD1; v_call: TRBV19; j_call: TRBJ1-2; cdr3_nt: TGTGCCAGTAGTATTCCAAGAGGGCGGACAGGGATCTCCGGCTACACCTTC; cdr3_aa: CASSIPRGRTGISGYTF
d_call: .; v_call: TRBV5-6; j_call: TRBJ2-1; cdr3_nt: TGTGCCAGCAGCTTATCAGAAGGGGCGCAGTTCTTC; cdr3_aa: CASSLSEGAQFF
d_call: TRBD2; v_call: TRBV18; j_call: TRBJ2-7; cdr3_nt: TGTGCCAGCTCACGAACTAGCGGGCCCAGCTCCTACGAGCAGTACTTC; cdr3_aa: CASSRTSGPSSYEQYF
d_call: .; v_call: TRBV28; j_call: TRBJ1-2; cdr3_nt: TGTGCCAGCAGCCCGGTAGAATACTATGGCTACACCTTC; cdr3_aa: CASSPVEYYGYTF
d_call: .; v_call: TRBV4-2; j_call: TRBJ1-4; cdr3_nt: TGTGCCAGCAGCCGCCTCGGGGAGGAGTCTGTTTTT; cdr3_aa: CASSRLGEESVF
d_call: TRBD1; v_call: TRBV4-1; j_call: TRBJ2-3; cdr3_nt: TGCGCCAGCAGCCAACATCCGGGACAGGGGCCAGATACGCAGTATTTT; cdr3_aa: CASSQHPGQGPDTQYF
d_call: .; v_call: TRBV6-1; j_call: TRBJ1-2; cdr3_nt: TGTGCCAGCAGTGAAATGGCGGGAGGCTATGGCTACACCTTC; cdr3_aa: CASSEMAGGYGYTF
d_call: .; v_call: TRBV6-5; j_call: TRBJ1-1; cdr3_nt: TGTGCCAGCAGTTTTGGGACACACCTTTTT; cdr3_aa: CASSFGTHLF
d_call: .; v_call: TRBV18; j_call: TRBJ2-2; cdr3_nt: TGTGCCAGCTCTCCCGGGACTTCCACCGGGGAGCTGTTTTTT; cdr3_aa: CASSPGTSTGELFF
d_call: .; v_call: TRBV9; j_call: TRBJ2-7; cdr3_nt: TGTGCCAGCAGCCCACGACTAGGGTCTTCCTACGAGCAGTACTTC; cdr3_aa: CASSPRLGSSYEQYF
d_call: .; v_call: TRBV30; j_call: TRBJ2-7; cdr3_nt: TGTGCCTGGAGTGTACAGGACGAGCAGTACTTC; cdr3_aa: CAWSVQDEQYF
d_call: TRBD1; v_call: TRBV27; j_call: TRBJ2-7; cdr3_nt: TGTGCCAGCAGCCCAGGACAGGGCCCTTACGAGCAGTACTTC; cdr3_aa: CASSPGQGPYEQYF
d_call: .; v_call: TRBV7-9; j_call: TRBJ2-1; cdr3_nt: TGTGCCAGCAGCTTAAATTACGAGGAGAATGAGCAGTTCTTC; cdr3_aa: CASSLNYEENEQFF
d_call: .; v_call: TRBV29-1; j_call: TRBJ2-2; cdr3_nt: TGCAGCGCACTACTAGATAACACCGGGGAGCTGTTTTTT; cdr3_aa: CSALLDNTGELFF
d_call: .; v_call: TRBV5-4; j_call: TRBJ2-7; cdr3_nt: TGTGCCAGCAGCCCTAAAGGGGTGACTGAGCAGTACTTC; cdr3_aa: CASSPKGVTEQYF
d_call: .; v_call: TRBV5-1; j_call: TRBJ2-3; cdr3_nt: TGCGCCAGCAGCTTGGCTACCCCCACAGATACGCAGTATTTT; cdr3_aa: CASSLATPTDTQYF
d_call: .; v_call: TRBV7-9; j_call: TRBJ1-2; cdr3_nt: TGTGCCAGCAGCTTAGATCTCAGGGCTGTGCCCACCTTC; cdr3_aa: CASSLDLRAVPTF
d_call: .; v_call: TRBV30; j_call: TRBJ1-2; cdr3_nt: TGTGCCTGGAGTCCACAGGTCTATGGCTACACCTTC; cdr3_aa: CAWSPQVYGYTF
d_call: TRBD2; v_call: TRBV11-2; j_call: TRBJ2-2; cdr3_nt: TGTGCCAGCAGCTCCCGACTAGCGGGAGATATCGGGGAGCTGTTTTTT; cdr3_aa: CASSSRLAGDIGELFF
d_call: .; v_call: TRBV30; j_call: TRBJ2-7; cdr3_nt: TGTGCCTGGAGTGCTTTTTCCTACGAGCAGTACTTC; cdr3_aa: CAWSAFSYEQYF
d_call: TRBD1; v_call: TRBV7-9; j_call: TRBJ2-7; cdr3_nt: TGTGCCAGCAGCCACTCCGGGACAGGGAGCTACGAGCAGTACTTC; cdr3_aa: CASSHSGTGSYEQYF
d_call: .; v_call: TRBV6-5; j_call: TRBJ2-7; cdr3_nt: TGTGCCAGCAGTTACTCAGGGGGCGCGGGGAACGAGCAGTACTTC; cdr3_aa: CASSYSGGAGNEQYF
d_call: .; v_call: TRBV5-4; j_call: TRBJ2-7; cdr3_nt: TGTGCCACCCGGGACTTCACGGACCACCTCTCCTACGAGCAGTACTTC; cdr3_aa: CATRDFTDHLSYEQYF
d_call: TRBD1; v_call: TRBV7-2; j_call: TRBJ1-5; cdr3_nt: TGTGCCAGCAGCTCGACGGGGACAGCTAATCAGCCCCAGCATTTT; cdr3_aa: CASSSTGTANQPQHF
d_call: .; v_call: TRBV6-5; j_call: TRBJ2-7; cdr3_nt: TGTGCCAGCAGTTACTCGAGTACTGTTAACTACGAGCAGTACTTC; cdr3_aa: CASSYSSTVNYEQYF
d_call: TRBD1; v_call: TRBV7-6; j_call: TRBJ2-5; cdr3_nt: TGTGCCAGCAGCCATCTGGACAGGACAGAAGAGACCCAGTACTTC; cdr3_aa: CASSHLDRTEETQYF
d_call: TRBD2; v_call: TRBV2; j_call: TRBJ2-3; cdr3_nt: TGTGCCAGCAGTGAATTCGGGTCTAGCGGAAGCACAGATACGCAGTATTTT; cdr3_aa: CASSEFGSSGSTDTQYF
d_call: .; v_call: TRBV15; j_call: TRBJ2-1; cdr3_nt: TGTGCCACCAGCAGAGATTTTACGGGATTGGCCTACAATGAGCAGTTCTTC; cdr3_aa: CATSRDFTGLAYNEQFF
d_call: TRBD1; v_call: TRBV4-3; j_call: TRBJ1-1; cdr3_nt: TGCGCCAGCAGCCCCACAGCAGGGGGGAACACTGAAGCTTTCTTT; cdr3_aa: CASSPTAGGNTEAFF
d_call: .; v_call: TRBV19; j_call: TRBJ2-7; cdr3_nt: TGTGCCAGTAGCAGTCGCTACGAGCAGTACTTC; cdr3_aa: CASSSRYEQYF
d_call: TRBD2; v_call: TRBV7-2; j_call: TRBJ2-3; cdr3_nt: TGTGCCAGCAGCCTTAATCAAATAGCGGGACGGGCAGATACGCAGTATTTT; cdr3_aa: CASSLNQIAGRADTQYF
d_call: TRBD1; v_call: TRBV18; j_call: TRBJ1-2; cdr3_nt: TGTGCCAGCTCACCACCGAGGGGGCGTGATGGCTACACCTTC; cdr3_aa: CASSPPRGRDGYTF
d_call: TRBD1; v_call: TRBV29-1; j_call: TRBJ2-7; cdr3_nt: TGCAGCGTTGATAGAGGGACAGCCGAGCAGTACTTC; cdr3_aa: CSVDRGTAEQYF
d_call: .; v_call: TRBV18; j_call: TRBJ1-5; cdr3_nt: TGTGCCAGCTCACCCAGGGGAGGCAATCAGCCCCAGCATTTT; cdr3_aa: CASSPRGGNQPQHF
d_call: .; v_call: TRBV4-1; j_call: TRBJ2-7; cdr3_nt: TGCGCCAGCAGCCGGACACAGATGGATCAAGCCTACGAGCAGTACTTC; cdr3_aa: CASSRTQMDQAYEQYF
d_call: TRBD2; v_call: TRBV14; j_call: TRBJ2-7; cdr3_nt: TGTGCCAGCAGCCAAGACGAGGGGACTAGCGGGGGGAATAACGAGCAGTACTTC; cdr3_aa: CASSQDEGTSGGNNEQYF
d_call: TRBD2; v_call: TRBV29-1; j_call: TRBJ2-1; cdr3_nt: TGCAGCGTTGAAGAGGCAAGCGGGAGTCCCCGGTTCTTC; cdr3_aa: CSVEEASGSPRFF
d_call: TRBD1; v_call: TRBV29-1; j_call: TRBJ2-6; cdr3_nt: TGCAGCGTTGAGGCAGGGGGCGGGCCTGGGGCCAACGTCCTGACTTTC; cdr3_aa: CSVEAGGGPGANVLTF
d_call: TRBD1; v_call: TRBV30; j_call: TRBJ2-7; cdr3_nt: TGTGCCTGGGGGACAGGCGGGGAGCAGTACTTC; cdr3_aa: CAWGTGGEQYF
d_call: TRBD1; v_call: TRBV29-1; j_call: TRBJ2-3; cdr3_nt: TGCAGCGTTGAAGCCCGGACAGGGGGACACACAGATACGCAGTATTTT; cdr3_aa: CSVEARTGGHTDTQYF
d_call: .; v_call: TRBV6-5; j_call: TRBJ1-4; cdr3_nt: TGTGCCAGCAGCCCCATCTCCGGGGATGAAAAACTGTTTTTT; cdr3_aa: CASSPISGDEKLFF
d_call: .; v_call: TRBV28; j_call: TRBJ1-6; cdr3_nt: TGTGCCAGCAGGAGTGACATCCACTATAATTCACCCCTCCACTTT; cdr3_aa: CASRSDIHYNSPLHF
d_call: .; v_call: TRBV2; j_call: TRBJ2-5; cdr3_nt: TGTGCCAGCAGTGAGCGTGCAGAGACCCAGTACTTC; cdr3_aa: CASSERAETQYF
d_call: .; v_call: TRBV11-2; j_call: TRBJ1-6; cdr3_nt: TGTGCCAGCATGGGGTTTGGGCAGGGGAATTCACCCCTCCACTTT; cdr3_aa: CASMGFGQGNSPLHF
d_call: .; v_call: TRBV13; j_call: TRBJ2-7; cdr3_nt: TGTGCCAGCAGCGGGCGGGGCGAGCAGTACTTC; cdr3_aa: CASSGRGEQYF
d_call: TRBD2; v_call: TRBV9; j_call: TRBJ2-2; cdr3_nt: TGTGCCAGCAGCTTTATAGCGGGAGCGGCCGGGGAGCTGTTTTTT; cdr3_aa: CASSFIAGAAGELFF
d_call: TRBD1; v_call: TRBV25-1; j_call: TRBJ2-7; cdr3_nt: TGTGCCAGCAGTCCAGGGACAGGGCTAAGCTCCTACGAGCAGTACTTC; cdr3_aa: CASSPGTGLSSYEQYF
d_call: .; v_call: TRBV6-5; j_call: TRBJ2-2; cdr3_nt: TGTGCCAGCGCGATTCGCAGGGTTAACACCGGGGAGCTGTTTTTT; cdr3_aa: CASAIRRVNTGELFF
d_call: TRBD2; v_call: TRBV4-3; j_call: TRBJ2-7; cdr3_nt: TGCGCCAGCAGCCAACTAGCGGGAAAGGACTACGAGCAGTACTTC; cdr3_aa: CASSQLAGKDYEQYF
d_call: .; v_call: TRBV7-2; j_call: TRBJ1-2; cdr3_nt: TGTGCCAGCAGCTTAACCAGGGATCGTGGCTACACCTTC; cdr3_aa: CASSLTRDRGYTF